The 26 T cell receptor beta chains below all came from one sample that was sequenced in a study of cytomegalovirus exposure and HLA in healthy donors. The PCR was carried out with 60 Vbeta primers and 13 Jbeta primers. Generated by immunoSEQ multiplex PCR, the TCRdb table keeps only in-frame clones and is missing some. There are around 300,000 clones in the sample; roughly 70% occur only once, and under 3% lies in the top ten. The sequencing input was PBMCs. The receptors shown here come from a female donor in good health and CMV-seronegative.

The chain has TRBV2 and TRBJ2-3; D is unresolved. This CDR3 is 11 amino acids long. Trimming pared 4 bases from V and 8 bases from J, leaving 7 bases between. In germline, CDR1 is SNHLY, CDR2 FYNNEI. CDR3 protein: CASSASSTQYF. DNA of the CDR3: TGTGCCAGCAGTGCATCGAGTACGCAGTATTTT.

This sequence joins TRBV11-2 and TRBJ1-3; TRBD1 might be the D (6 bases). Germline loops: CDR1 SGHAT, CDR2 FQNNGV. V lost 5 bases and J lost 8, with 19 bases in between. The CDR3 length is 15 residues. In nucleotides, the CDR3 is TGTGCCAGCAGCCCCGGGACACTAACAGTGGACACCATATATTTT. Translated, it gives CASSPGTLTVDTIYF.

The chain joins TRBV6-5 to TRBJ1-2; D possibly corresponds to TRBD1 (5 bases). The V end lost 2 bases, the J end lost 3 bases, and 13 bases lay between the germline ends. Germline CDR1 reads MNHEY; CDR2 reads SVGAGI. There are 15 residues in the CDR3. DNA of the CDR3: TGTGCCAGCAGTTACGAAGGCCAGGGCTACTATGGCTACACCTTC. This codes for CASSYEGQGYYGYTF.

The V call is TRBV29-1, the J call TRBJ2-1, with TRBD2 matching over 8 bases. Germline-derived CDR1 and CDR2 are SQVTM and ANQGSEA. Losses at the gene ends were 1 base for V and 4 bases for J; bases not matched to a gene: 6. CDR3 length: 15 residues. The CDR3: CSVEGREGGYNEQFF. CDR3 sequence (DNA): TGCAGCGTTGAAGGACGGGAGGGCGGGTACAATGAGCAGTTCTTC.

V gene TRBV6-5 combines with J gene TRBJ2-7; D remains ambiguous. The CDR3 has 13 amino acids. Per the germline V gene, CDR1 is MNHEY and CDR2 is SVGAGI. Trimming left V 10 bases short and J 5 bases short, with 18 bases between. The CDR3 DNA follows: TGTGCCAATCCCATCGCGGCATTCCACGAGCAGTACTTC. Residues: CANPIAAFHEQYF.

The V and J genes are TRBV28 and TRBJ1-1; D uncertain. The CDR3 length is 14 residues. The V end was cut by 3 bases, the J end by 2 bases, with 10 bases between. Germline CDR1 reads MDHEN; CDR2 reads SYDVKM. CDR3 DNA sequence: TGTGCCAGCAGTTTCAGATTTGGTAACACTGAAGCTTTCTTT. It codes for CASSFRFGNTEAFF.

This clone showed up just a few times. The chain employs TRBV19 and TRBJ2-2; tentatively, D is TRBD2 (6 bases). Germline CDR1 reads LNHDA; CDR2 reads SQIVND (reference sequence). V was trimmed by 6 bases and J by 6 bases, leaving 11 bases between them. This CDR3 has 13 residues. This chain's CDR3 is CASRGGGSGELFF. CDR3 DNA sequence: TGTGCCAGTAGGGGTGGGGGGTCCGGGGAGCTGTTTTTT. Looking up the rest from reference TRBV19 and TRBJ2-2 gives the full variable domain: DGGITQSPKYLFRKEGQNVTLSCEQNLNHDAMYWYRQDPGQGLRLIYYSQIVNDFQKGDIAEGYSVSREKKESFPLTVTSAQKNPTAFYLCASRGGGSGELFFGEGSRLTVL.

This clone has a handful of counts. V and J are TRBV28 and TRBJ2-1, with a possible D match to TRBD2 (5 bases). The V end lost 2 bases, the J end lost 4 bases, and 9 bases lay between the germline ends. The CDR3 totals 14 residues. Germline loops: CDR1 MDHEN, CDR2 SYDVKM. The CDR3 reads CASSLAKRYNEQFF. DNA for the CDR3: TGTGCCAGCAGTTTAGCAAAGCGGTACAATGAGCAGTTCTTC.

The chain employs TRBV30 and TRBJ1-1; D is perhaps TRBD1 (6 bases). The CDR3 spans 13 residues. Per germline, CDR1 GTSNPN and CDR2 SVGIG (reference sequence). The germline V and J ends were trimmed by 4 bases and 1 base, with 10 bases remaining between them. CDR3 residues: CAWNQGRNTEAFF. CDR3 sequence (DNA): TGTGCCTGGAACCAGGGGCGGAACACTGAAGCTTTCTTT. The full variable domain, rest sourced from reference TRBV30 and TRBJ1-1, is SQTIHQWPATLVQPVGSPLSLECTVEGTSNPNLYWYRQAAGRGLQLLFYSVGIGQISSEVPQNLSASRPQDRQFILSSKKLLLSDSGFYLCAWNQGRNTEAFFGQGTRLTVV.

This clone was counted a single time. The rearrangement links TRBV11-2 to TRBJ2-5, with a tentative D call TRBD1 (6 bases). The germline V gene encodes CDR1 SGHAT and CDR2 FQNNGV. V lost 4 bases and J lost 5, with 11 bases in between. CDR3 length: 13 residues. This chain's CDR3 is CASSSGARETQYF. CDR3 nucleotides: TGTGCCAGCAGCTCAGGGGCAAGGGAGACCCAGTACTTC.

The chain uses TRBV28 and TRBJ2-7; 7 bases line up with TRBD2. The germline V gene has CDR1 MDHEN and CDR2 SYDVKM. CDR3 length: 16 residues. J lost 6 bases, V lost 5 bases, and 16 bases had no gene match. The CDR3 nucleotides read TGTGCCAGCAGTCTCCCTAGCGGAGGGTGGCTAGTCGAGCAGTACTTC. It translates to CASSLPSGGWLVEQYF.

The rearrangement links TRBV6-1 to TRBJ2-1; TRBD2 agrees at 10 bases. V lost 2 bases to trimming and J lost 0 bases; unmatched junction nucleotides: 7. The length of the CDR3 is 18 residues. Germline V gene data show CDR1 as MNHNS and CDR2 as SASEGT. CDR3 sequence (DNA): TGTGCCAGCAGTGAAAGCGGGAGGGGTTCAAGCTCCTACAATGAGCAGTTCTTC. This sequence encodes CASSESGRGSSSYNEQFF.

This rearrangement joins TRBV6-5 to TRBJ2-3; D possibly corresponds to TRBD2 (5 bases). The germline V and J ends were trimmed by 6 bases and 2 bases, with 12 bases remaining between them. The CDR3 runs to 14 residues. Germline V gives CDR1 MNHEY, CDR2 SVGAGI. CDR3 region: CASSLGGTTDTQYF. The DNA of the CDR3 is TGTGCCAGCAGCCTCGGAGGCACCACAGATACGCAGTATTTT.

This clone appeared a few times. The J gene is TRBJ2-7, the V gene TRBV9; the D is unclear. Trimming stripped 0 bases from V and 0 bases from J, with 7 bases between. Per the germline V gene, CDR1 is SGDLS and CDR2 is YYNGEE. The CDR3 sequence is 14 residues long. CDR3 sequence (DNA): TGTGCCAGCAGCGTAGATCATAGCTCCTACGAGCAGTACTTC. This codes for CASSVDHSSYEQYF.

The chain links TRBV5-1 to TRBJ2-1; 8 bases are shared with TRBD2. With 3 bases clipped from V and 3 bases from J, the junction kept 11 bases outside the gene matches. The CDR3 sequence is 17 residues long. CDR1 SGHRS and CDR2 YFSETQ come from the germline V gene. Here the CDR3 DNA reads TGCGCCAGCAGCTACCTTAGCGGGAATCCCTACTACAATGAGCAGTTCTTC. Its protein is CASSYLSGNPYYNEQFF.

The CDR3 loop reads CASSPGLYGYTF. The CDR3 nucleotides are TGTGCCAGCAGTCCAGGGCTTTACGGCTACACCTTC. The rearrangement links TRBV6-6 to TRBJ1-2, with D perhaps matching TRBD1 (5 bases). V lost 5 bases and J lost 8, with 12 bases in between. In germline, CDR1 is MNHNY, CDR2 SVGAGI (reference sequence). The CDR3 is 12 residues long.

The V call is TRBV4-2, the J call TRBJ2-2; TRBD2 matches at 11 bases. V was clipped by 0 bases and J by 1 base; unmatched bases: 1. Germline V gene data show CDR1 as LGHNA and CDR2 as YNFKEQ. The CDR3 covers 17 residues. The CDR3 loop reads CASSQEGLAENTGELFF. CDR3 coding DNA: TGTGCCAGCAGCCAAGAGGGACTAGCGGAGAACACCGGGGAGCTGTTTTTT.

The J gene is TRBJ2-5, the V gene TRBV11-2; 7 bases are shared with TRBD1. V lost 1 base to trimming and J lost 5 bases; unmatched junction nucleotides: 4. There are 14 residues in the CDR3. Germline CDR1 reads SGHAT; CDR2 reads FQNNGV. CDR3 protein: CASSLVTGFETQYF. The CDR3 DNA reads TGTGCCAGCAGCTTAGTGACAGGGTTCGAGACCCAGTACTTC.

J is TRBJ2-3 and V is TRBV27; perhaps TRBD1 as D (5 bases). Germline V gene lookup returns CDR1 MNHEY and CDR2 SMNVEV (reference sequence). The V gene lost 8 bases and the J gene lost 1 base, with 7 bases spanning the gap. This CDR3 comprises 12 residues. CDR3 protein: CASGAGTDTQYF. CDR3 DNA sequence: TGTGCCAGCGGGGCGGGCACAGATACGCAGTATTTT.

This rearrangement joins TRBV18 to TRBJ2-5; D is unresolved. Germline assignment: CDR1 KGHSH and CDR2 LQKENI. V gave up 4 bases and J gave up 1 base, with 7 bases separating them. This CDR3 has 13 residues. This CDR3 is CASSRYSQETQYF. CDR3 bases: TGTGCCAGCTCACGGTACAGCCAAGAGACCCAGTACTTC.

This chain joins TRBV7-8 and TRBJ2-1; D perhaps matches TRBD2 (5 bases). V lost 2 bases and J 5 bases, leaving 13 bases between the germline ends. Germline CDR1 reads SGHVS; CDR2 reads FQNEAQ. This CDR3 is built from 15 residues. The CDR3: CASSLRGSFDNEQFF. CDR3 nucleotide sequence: TGTGCCAGCAGCTTACGTGGGAGTTTCGACAATGAGCAGTTCTTC.

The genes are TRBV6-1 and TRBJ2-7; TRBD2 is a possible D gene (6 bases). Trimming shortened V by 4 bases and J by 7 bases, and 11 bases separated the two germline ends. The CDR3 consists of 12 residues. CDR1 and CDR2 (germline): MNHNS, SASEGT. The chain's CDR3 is CASSVPGEEQYF. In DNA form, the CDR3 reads TGTGCCAGCAGTGTCCCGGGAGAGGAGCAGTACTTC.

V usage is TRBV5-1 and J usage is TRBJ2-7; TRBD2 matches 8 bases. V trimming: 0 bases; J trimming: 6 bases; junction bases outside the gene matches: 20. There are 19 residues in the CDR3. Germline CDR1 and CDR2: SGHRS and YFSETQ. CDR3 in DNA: TGCGCCAGCAGCTTGGCCTCGCGCTTCCCGGGACTAGGGGTTGGCGAGCAGTACTTC. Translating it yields CASSLASRFPGLGVGEQYF.

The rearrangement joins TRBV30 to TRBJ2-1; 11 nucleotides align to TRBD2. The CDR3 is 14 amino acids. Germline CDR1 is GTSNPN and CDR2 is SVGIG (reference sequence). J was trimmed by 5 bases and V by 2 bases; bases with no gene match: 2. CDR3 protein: CAWSLGLADNEQFF. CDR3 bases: TGTGCCTGGAGTTTGGGACTAGCGGACAATGAGCAGTTCTTC.

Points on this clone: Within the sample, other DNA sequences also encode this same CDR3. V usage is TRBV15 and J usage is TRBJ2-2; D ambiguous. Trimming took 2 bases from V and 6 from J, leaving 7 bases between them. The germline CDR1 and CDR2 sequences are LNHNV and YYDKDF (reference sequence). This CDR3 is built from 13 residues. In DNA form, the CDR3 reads TGTGCCACCAGCAGACCCTCCCCCGGGGAGCTGTTTTTT. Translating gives CATSRPSPGELFF.

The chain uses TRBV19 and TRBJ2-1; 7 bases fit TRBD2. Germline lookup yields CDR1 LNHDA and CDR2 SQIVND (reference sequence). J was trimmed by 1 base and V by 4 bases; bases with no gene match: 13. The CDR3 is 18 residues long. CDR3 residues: CASSRPTWDYASYNEQFF. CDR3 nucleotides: TGTGCCAGTAGTAGACCTACGTGGGACTATGCTTCCTACAATGAGCAGTTCTTC.